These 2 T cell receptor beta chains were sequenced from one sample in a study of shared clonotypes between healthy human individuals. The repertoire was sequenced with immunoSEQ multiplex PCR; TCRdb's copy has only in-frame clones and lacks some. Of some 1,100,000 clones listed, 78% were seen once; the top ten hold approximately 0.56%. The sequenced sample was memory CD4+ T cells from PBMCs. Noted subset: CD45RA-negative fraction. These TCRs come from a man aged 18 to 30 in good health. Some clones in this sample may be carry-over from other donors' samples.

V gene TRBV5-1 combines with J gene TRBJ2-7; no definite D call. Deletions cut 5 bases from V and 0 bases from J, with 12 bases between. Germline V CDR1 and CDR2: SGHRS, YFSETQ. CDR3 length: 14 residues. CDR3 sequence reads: CASRDGRSSYEQYF. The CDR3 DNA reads TGCGCCAGCAGGGACGGTAGAAGCTCCTACGAGCAGTACTTC.

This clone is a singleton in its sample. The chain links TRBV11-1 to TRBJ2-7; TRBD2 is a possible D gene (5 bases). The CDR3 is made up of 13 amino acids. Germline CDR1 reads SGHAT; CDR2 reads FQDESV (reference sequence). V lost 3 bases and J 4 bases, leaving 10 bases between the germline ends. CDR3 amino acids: CASSLGRTYEQYF. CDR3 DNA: TGTGCCAGCAGCTTGGGTAGGACTTACGAGCAGTACTTC.